This T cell receptor (beta chain) was sequenced in a study of blood T cell repertoires in COVID-19. For the study at large: Nucleic acid was either cDNA or gDNA, and it came from T cells, B-cell-depleted T cells, or PBMCs.

Germline V gene lookup returns CDR1 SGDLS and CDR2 YYNGEE. This CDR3 is built from 15 residues. Trimming removed 3 bases from V and 6 bases from J, with 18 bases in between. In the study's own analysis: Amplification with reference gene primers provided the estimates of nucleated cell counts. The repertoire was sequenced with immunoSEQ multiplex PCR; TCRdb's copy has only in-frame clones and lacks some. The DNA was the basis for D and trimming; V, J and clone size are from that table. The repertoire holds about 160,000 clones, under 95% seen once, with roughly 2.1% in the top ten. Material: peripheral blood. This clonotype was sampled from a man younger than 30 with acute or convalescent COVID-19. V and J are TRBV9 and TRBJ1-2; D call uncertain. The CDR3 DNA reads as TGTGCCAGCAGCGACTCGTTTGTGGGCCGTGATGGCTACACCTTC. Translating gives CASSDSFVGRDGYTF.